This T cell receptor (beta chain) was profiled in a study of glioma-infiltrating T cells after dendritic cell vaccination. The time point was: after dendritic cell vaccination, including at tumor progression/relapse. The V gene's germline CDR1 is SNHLY and CDR2 FYNNEI. V was trimmed by 5 bases and J by 3 bases, leaving 10 bases between them. The CDR3 has 13 amino acids. The assay was immunoSEQ multiplex PCR, and TCRdb's table has in-frame clones only and misses some. In the table there are more than 85,000 clones, roughly 90% of which are singletons. The clonotype originates from a human donor with glioblastoma. The chain employs TRBV2 and TRBJ1-1; unclear D gene. Specimen: blood, collected after dendritic cell vaccination. The CDR3, as DNA: TGTGCCAGCAGTCCCGAGCGGGACACTGAAGCTTTCTTT. Translating it yields CASSPERDTEAFF. Variable domain in full (rest from reference TRBV2 and TRBJ1-1): EPEVTQTPSHQVTQMGQEVILRCVPISNHLYFYWYRQILGQKVEFLVSFYNNEISEKSEIFDDQFSVERPDGSNFTLKIRSTKLEDSAMYFCASSPERDTEAFFGQGTRLTVV.